This is a list of T cell receptor beta chains from one sample in a study of persistence of HIV-infected CD4 T cells. Libraries were prepared by immunoSEQ multiplex PCR; TCRdb keeps only in-frame clonotypes and omits some of them. Of about 37,000 clones listed, roughly 89% are singletons. Their recognized antigens are unknown. Sequenced here: CD4+ T cells sorted from PBMCs after approximately 19-hour stimulation, sampled from a patient who received antiretroviral therapy. The receptors stem from an adult man with HIV who was CMV-seropositive. Each CDR3 is given with its conserved first and last residue. Each record gives: J gene, clone size, D gene, V gene, CDR3 DNA, CDR3 protein. The D gene is left open where the match is weak. The size field is filled for only some rows; it gives once, few, many or a size class.

TRBJ1-4	.	TRBD1	TRBV4-2	TGTGCCAGCAGCCCATCTCCCGGGACAGCTAATGAAAAACTGTTTTTT	CASSPSPGTANEKLFF
TRBJ1-5	.	.	TRBV19	TGTGCCAGTAGTAATAGGGGTACGGGGATCAATCAGCCCCAGCATTTT	CASSNRGTGINQPQHF
TRBJ2-3	.	.	TRBV4-3	TGCGCCAGCAGCCGTGCCTCAGGGGGGTCTAGCACAGATACGCAGTATTTT	CASSRASGGSSTDTQYF
TRBJ2-5	.	TRBD2	TRBV11-3	TGTGCCAGCAGCTTAACAGCGGGGGACCAAGAGACCCAGTACTTC	CASSLTAGDQETQYF
TRBJ1-1	.	.	TRBV6-6	TGTGCCACCACGGACAGTACGTTGGGGACTGAAGCTTTCTTT	CATTDSTLGTEAFF
TRBJ2-7	.	TRBD1	TRBV29-1	TGCAGCGTTGTGCTCAGGGGGCCCGAGCAGTACTTC	CSVVLRGPEQYF
TRBJ2-7	.	.	TRBV27	TGTGCCAGCCGCCTGGGGCCCCAGACTGGCGAGCAGTACTTC	CASRLGPQTGEQYF
TRBJ1-6	.	.	TRBV6-1	TGTGCCAGCAGTGAGTCAGAGAATTCACCCCTCCACTTT	CASSESENSPLHF
TRBJ2-1	.	.	TRBV7-8	TGTGCCAGCAGCTTAGCCCCCAATGAGCAGTTCTTC	CASSLAPNEQFF
TRBJ1-1	.	TRBD1	TRBV2	TGTGCCAGCAGTGGACAGGGTTTAACTGAAGCTTTCTTT	CASSGQGLTEAFF
TRBJ1-5	.	.	TRBV6-5	TGTTCCTCCTCCGGTGGGCGGGAAAATCAGCCCCAGCATTTT	CSSSGGRENQPQHF
TRBJ1-3	.	TRBD1	TRBV30	TGTGCCTGGAGTGCCCGGTACAGGGGGCTCTCTGGAAACACCATATATTTT	CAWSARYRGLSGNTIYF
TRBJ1-6	few	.	TRBV20-1	TGCAGTGCTAGTGGGGACGTTGGTTCACCCCTCCACTTT	CSASGDVGSPLHF
TRBJ2-5	.	.	TRBV5-1	TGCGCCAGCAGCCTGCGGGAGACCCAGTACTTC	CASSLRETQYF
TRBJ1-5	.	TRBD1	TRBV27	TGTGCCAGCAGTCCTAGGACAGGTTATAGCAATCAGCCCCAGCATTTT	CASSPRTGYSNQPQHF
TRBJ2-7	.	.	TRBV27	TGTGCCAGCAGTAGACCACAGAGCTACGAGCAGTACTTC	CASSRPQSYEQYF
TRBJ2-2	.	TRBD1	TRBV27	TGTGCCAGCAGTTTATCGACAGGGGGAACCGGGGAGCTGTTTTTT	CASSLSTGGTGELFF
TRBJ2-7	.	.	TRBV3-1/TRBV3-2	TGTGCCAGCAGCCACGGTGGAGGGTCGACAGGGACCGAGCAGTACTTC	CASSHGGGSTGTEQYF
TRBJ1-1	.	.	TRBV7-8	TGTGCCAGCAGGCAGAGTTCGGGACAAGAAACTGAAGCTTTCTTT	CASRQSSGQETEAFF
TRBJ1-6	once	TRBD1	TRBV6-5	TGTGCCAGCCAACTTGGACAGGGGGCAAATTCACCCCTCCACTTT	CASQLGQGANSPLHF
TRBJ2-5	.	.	TRBV14	TGTGCCAGCAGCCAAACCGGAAGGGTTAGCCTAGAGACCCAGTACTTC	CASSQTGRVSLETQYF
TRBJ2-3	.	.	TRBV19	TGTGCCAGTAGTAGGGACATTGAAGATACGCAGTATTTT	CASSRDIEDTQYF